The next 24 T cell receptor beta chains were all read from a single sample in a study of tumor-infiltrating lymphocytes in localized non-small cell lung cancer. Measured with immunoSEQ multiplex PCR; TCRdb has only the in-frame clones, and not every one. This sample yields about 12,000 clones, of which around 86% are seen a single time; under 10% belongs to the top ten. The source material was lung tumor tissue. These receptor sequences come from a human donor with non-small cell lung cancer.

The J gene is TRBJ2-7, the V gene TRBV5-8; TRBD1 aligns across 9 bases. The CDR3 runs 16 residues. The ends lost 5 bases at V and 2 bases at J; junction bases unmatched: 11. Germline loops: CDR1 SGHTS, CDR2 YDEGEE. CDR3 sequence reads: CASSRMTGGYPYEQYF. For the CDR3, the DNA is TGTGCCAGCAGTCGGATGACAGGGGGTTATCCCTACGAGCAGTACTTC.

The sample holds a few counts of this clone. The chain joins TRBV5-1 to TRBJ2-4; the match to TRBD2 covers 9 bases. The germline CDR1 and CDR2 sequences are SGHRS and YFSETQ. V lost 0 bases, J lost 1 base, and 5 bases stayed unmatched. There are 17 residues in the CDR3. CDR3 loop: CASSLGSGSVAKNIQYF. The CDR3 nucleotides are TGCGCCAGCAGCTTGGGTAGCGGGAGTGTTGCCAAAAACATTCAGTACTTC.

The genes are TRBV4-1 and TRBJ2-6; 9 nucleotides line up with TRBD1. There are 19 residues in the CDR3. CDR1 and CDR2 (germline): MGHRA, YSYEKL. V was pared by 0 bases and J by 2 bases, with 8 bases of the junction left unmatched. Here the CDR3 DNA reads TGCGCCAGCAGCCAAGACCCAACCAGGACAGGGGCTGGGGCCAACGTCCTGACTTTC. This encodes CASSQDPTRTGAGANVLTF.

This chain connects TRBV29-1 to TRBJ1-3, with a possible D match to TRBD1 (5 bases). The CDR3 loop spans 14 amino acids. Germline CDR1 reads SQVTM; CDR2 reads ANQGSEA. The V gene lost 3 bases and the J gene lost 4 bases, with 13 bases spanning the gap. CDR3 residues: CSVDSGLKGNTIYF. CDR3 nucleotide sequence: TGCAGCGTTGACTCAGGGCTTAAGGGAAACACCATATATTTT.

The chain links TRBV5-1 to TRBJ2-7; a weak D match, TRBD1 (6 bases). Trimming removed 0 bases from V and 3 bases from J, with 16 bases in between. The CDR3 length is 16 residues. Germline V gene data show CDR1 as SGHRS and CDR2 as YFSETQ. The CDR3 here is CASSLVGAGTDYEQYF. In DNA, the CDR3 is TGCGCCAGCAGCTTGGTGGGGGCAGGGACCGACTACGAGCAGTACTTC.

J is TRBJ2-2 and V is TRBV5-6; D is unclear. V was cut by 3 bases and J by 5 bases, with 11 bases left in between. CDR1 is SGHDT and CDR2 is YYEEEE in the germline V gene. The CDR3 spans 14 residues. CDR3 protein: CASSSLPRTGELFF. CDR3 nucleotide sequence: TGTGCCAGCAGCTCCCTTCCGAGGACCGGGGAGCTGTTTTTT.

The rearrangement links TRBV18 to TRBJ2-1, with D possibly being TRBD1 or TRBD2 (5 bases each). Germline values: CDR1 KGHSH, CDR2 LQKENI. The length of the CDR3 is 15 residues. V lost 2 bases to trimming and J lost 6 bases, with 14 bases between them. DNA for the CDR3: TGTGCCAGCTCACCAAGAGGGGACCCTCGCAATGAGCAGTTCTTC. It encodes CASSPRGDPRNEQFF.

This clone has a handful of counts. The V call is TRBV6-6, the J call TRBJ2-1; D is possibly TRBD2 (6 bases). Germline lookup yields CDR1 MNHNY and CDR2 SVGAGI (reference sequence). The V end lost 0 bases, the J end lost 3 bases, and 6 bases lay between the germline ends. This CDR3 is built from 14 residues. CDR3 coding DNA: TGTGCCAGCAGTTACTCGACTAGCTACAATGAGCAGTTCTTC. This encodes CASSYSTSYNEQFF.

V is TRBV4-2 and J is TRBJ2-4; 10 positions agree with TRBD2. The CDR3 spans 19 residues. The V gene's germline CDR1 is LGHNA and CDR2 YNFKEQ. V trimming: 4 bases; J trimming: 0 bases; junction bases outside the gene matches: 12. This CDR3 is CASSPSSGTSAQAKNIQYF. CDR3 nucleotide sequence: TGTGCCAGCAGCCCCTCATCCGGGACTAGCGCCCAAGCCAAAAACATTCAGTACTTC.

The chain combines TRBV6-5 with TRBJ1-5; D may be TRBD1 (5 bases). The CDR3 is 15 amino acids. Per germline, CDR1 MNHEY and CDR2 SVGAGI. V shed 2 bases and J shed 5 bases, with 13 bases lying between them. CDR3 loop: CASSYKGRGDQPQHF. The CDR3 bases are TGTGCCAGCAGTTACAAGGGGCGAGGAGATCAGCCCCAGCATTTT.

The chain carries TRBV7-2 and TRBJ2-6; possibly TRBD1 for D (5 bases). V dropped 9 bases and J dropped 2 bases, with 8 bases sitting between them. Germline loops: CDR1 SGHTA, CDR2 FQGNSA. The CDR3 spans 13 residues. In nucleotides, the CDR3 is TGTGCCAGTCTCAGGGCTGGGGCCAACGTCCTGACTTTC. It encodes CASLRAGANVLTF.

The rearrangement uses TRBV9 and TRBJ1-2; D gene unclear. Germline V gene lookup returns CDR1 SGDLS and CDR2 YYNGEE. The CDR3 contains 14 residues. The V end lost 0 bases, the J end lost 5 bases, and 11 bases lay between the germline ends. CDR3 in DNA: TGTGCCAGCAGCGTAGAAGGCGGAAGATATGGCTACACCTTC. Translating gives CASSVEGGRYGYTF.

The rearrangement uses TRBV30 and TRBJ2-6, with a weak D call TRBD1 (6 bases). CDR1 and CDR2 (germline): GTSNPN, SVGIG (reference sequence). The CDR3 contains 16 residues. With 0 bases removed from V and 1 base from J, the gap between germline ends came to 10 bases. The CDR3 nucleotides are TGTGCCTGGAGTGTAACAGGGTCGTCTGGGGCCAACGTCCTGACTTTC. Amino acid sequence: CAWSVTGSSGANVLTF. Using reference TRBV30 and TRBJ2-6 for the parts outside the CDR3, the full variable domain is SQTIHQWPATLVQPVGSPLSLECTVEGTSNPNLYWYRQAAGRGLQLLFYSVGIGQISSEVPQNLSASRPQDRQFILSSKKLLLSDSGFYLCAWSVTGSSGANVLTFGAGSRLTVL.

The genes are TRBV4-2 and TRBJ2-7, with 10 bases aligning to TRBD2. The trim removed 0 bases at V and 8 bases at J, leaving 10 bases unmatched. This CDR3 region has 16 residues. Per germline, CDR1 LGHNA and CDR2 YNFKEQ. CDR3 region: CASSQEARTSGAKQYF. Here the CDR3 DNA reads TGTGCCAGCAGCCAAGAAGCTCGGACTAGCGGCGCCAAGCAGTACTTC.

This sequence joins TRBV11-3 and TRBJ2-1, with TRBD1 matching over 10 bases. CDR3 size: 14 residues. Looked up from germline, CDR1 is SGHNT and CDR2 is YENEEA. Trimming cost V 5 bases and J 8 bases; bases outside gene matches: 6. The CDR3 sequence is CASSTGQGYDEQFF. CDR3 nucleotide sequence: TGTGCCAGCAGCACGGGACAGGGGTACGATGAGCAGTTCTTC.

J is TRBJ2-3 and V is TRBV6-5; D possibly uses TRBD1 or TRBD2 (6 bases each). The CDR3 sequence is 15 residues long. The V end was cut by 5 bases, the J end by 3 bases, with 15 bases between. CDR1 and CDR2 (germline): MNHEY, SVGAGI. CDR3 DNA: TGTGCCAGCAGTCCCTGGGGGGCGTTGACAGATACGCAGTATTTT. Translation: CASSPWGALTDTQYF.

In DNA form, the CDR3 reads TGTGCCAGCAGTGAATGGGGGTTGAGACTCGCAATCTCTGGGGCCAACGTCCTGACTTTC. Translating it yields CASSEWGLRLAISGANVLTF. This chain connects TRBV2 to TRBJ2-6; TRBD1 or TRBD2 may be the D gene (5 bases each). V lost 2 bases and J 0 bases, leaving 20 bases between the germline ends. This CDR3 has 20 amino acids. Germline lookup yields CDR1 SNHLY and CDR2 FYNNEI.

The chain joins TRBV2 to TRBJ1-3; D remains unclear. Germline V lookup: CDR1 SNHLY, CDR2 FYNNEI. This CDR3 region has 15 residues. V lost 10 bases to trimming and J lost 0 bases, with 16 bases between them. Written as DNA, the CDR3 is TGTGCCATATTCGGGTCAGGACCCTCTGGAAACACCATATATTTT. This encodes CAIFGSGPSGNTIYF. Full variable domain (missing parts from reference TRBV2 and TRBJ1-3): EPEVTQTPSHQVTQMGQEVILRCVPISNHLYFYWYRQILGQKVEFLVSFYNNEISEKSEIFDDQFSVERPDGSNFTLKIRSTKLEDSAMYFCAIFGSGPSGNTIYFGEGSWLTVV.

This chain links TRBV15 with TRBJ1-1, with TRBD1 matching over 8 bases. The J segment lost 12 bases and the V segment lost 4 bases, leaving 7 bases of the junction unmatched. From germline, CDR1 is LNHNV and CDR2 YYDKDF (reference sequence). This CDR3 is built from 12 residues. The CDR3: CATSTYRGVTFF. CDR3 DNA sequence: TGTGCCACCAGCACCTACAGGGGGGTTACTTTCTTT.

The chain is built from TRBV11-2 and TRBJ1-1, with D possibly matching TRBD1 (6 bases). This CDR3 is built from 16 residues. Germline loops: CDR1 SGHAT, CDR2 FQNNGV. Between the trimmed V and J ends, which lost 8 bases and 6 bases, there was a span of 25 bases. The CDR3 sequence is CASSPRGGGVASEAFF. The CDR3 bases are TGTGCCAGCTCCCCTCGTGGAGGGGGGGTGGCTTCTGAAGCTTTCTTT.

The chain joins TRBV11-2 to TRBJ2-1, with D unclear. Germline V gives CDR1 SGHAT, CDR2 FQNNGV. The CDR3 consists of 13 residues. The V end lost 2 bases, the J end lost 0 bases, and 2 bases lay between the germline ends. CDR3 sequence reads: CASSLNSYNEQFF. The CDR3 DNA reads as TGTGCCAGCAGCTTAAACTCCTACAATGAGCAGTTCTTC. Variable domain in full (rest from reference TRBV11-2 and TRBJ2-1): EAGVAQSPRYKIIEKRQSVAFWCNPISGHATLYWYQQILGQGPKLLIQFQNNGVVDDSQLPKDRFSAERLKGVDSTLKIQPAKLEDSAVYLCASSLNSYNEQFFGPGTRLTVL.

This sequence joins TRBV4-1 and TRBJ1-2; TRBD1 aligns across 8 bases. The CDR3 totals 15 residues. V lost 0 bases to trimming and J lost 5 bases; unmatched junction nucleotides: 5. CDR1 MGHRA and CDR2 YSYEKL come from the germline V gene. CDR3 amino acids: CASSQEQGAQYGYTF. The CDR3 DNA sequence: TGCGCCAGCAGCCAAGAGCAGGGGGCGCAGTATGGCTACACCTTC.

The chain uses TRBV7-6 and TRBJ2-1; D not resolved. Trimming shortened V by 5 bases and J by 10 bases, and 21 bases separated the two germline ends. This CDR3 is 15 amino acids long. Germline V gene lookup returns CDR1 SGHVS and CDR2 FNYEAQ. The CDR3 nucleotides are TGTGCCAGCAGCGCCTCTCTATCCCCGGTCAGCGAGCAGTTCTTC. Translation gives CASSASLSPVSEQFF. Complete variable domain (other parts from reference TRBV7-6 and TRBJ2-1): GAGVSQSPRYKVTKRGQDVALRCDPISGHVSLYWYRQALGQGPEFLTYFNYEAQQDKSGLPNDRFSAERPEGSISTLTIQRTEQRDSAMYRCASSASLSPVSEQFFGPGTRLTVL.

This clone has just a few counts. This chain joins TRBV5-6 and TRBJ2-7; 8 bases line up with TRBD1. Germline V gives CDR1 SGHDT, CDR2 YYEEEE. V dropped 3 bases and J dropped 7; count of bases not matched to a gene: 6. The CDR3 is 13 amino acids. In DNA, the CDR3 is TGTGCCAGCAGCTACTGGACAGGGCAGGAGCAGTACTTC. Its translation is CASSYWTGQEQYF.